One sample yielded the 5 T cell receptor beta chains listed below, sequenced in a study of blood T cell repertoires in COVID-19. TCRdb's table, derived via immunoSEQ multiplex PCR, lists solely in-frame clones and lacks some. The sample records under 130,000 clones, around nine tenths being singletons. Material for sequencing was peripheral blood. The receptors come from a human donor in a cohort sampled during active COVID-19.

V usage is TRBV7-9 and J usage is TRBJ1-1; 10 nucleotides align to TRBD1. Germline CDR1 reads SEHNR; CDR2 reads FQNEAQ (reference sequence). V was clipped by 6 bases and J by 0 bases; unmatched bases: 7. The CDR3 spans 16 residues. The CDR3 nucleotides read TGTGCCAGCAGTTCCCGGGACAGGGGTATGAACACTGAAGCTTTCTTT. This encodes CASSSRDRGMNTEAFF.

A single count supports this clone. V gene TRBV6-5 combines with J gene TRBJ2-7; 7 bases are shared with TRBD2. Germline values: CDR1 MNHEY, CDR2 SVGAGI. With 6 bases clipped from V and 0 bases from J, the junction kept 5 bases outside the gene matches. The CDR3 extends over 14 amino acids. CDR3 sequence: CASSEGLFSYEQYF. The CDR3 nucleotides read TGTGCCAGCAGCGAGGGACTATTCTCCTACGAGCAGTACTTC.

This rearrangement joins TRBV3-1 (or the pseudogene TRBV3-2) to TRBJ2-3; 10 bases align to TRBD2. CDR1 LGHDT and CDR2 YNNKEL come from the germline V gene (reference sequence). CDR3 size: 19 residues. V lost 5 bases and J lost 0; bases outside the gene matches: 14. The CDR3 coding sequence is TGTGCCAGCAGCGATTTGCTAGCGGGGGCCCCTACTAGCACAGATACGCAGTATTTT. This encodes CASSDLLAGAPTSTDTQYF.

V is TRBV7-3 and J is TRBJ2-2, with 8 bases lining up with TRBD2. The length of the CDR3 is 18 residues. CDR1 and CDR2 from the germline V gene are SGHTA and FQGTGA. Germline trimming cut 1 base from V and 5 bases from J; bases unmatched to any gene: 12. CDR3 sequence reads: CASSLMGRAGAGTGELFF. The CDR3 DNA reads TGTGCCAGCAGCTTAATGGGAAGAGCGGGGGCGGGGACCGGGGAGCTGTTTTTT.

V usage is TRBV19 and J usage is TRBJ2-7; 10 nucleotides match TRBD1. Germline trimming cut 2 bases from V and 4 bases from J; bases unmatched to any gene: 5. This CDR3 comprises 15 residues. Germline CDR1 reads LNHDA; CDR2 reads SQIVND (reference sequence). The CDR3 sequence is CASSISDRGIYEQYF. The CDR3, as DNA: TGTGCCAGTAGTATATCGGACAGGGGGATATACGAGCAGTACTTC. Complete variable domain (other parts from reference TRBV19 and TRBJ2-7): DGGITQSPKYLFRKEGQNVTLSCEQNLNHDAMYWYRQDPGQGLRLIYYSQIVNDFQKGDIAEGYSVSREKKESFPLTVTSAQKNPTAFYLCASSISDRGIYEQYFGPGTRLTVT.